These 14 T cell receptor beta chains originate from one sample sequenced in a study of cytomegalovirus exposure and HLA in healthy donors (dated by TCRdb to about 2017). The protocol used for the library was the immunoSEQ multiplex PCR assay. The multiplex PCR relied on a mix of 60 forward primers for TCR Vbeta segments and 13 reverse primers for TCR Jbeta segments. Entries here come from immuneACCESS through TCRdb and include only in-frame sequences with V and J called. Some clones fail to appear in such tables; in the studies checked, an unresolved V gene covers under half of the shortfall, and the cause of the remainder is unknown. This sample holds about 150,000 clones; about three quarters were observed only once. The ten largest clones represent approximately 4% of the sample. Sequencing was done on a sample of PBMCs. These receptors all stem from a middle-aged woman in good health and CMV-seronegative.

This clone has just a few counts. V and J are TRBV5-1 and TRBJ2-7; possible D gene TRBD2, 7 bases. The V and J ends lost 0 bases and 0 bases respectively, with 10 bases between them. Germline CDR1 is SGHRS and CDR2 is YFSETQ. CDR3 length equals 15 residues. The CDR3, as DNA: TGCGCCAGCAGCTTGGCTGCGGGGGCCTCCTACGAGCAGTACTTC. The encoded protein is CASSLAAGASYEQYF.

The genes are TRBV29-1 and TRBJ2-1; 11 bases are a match to TRBD2. J gave up 5 bases and V 6 bases, and 15 bases lay outside the gene matches. The CDR3 extends over 17 amino acids. CDR1 SQVTM and CDR2 ANQGSEA come from the germline V gene. CDR3 loop: CSVPGLAVLSVHNEQFF. DNA of the CDR3: TGCAGCGTCCCGGGACTAGCGGTCTTAAGCGTCCACAATGAGCAGTTCTTC.

This chain joins TRBV7-9 and TRBJ1-1; D unclear. Germline assignment: CDR1 SEHNR and CDR2 FQNEAQ (reference sequence). The CDR3 loop spans 13 amino acids. V shed 2 bases and J shed 6 bases, with 10 bases lying between them. The CDR3: CASSLINPPEAFF. Here the CDR3 DNA reads TGTGCCAGCAGCTTAATCAATCCCCCTGAAGCTTTCTTT.

This chain links TRBV28 with TRBJ1-2, with TRBD1 as a possible D gene (5 bases). Between the trimmed V and J ends, which lost 5 bases and 8 bases, there was a span of 12 bases. CDR1 is MDHEN, CDR2 SYDVKM, per germline. CDR3 length: 12 amino acids. The CDR3 protein is CASSRTGAGYTF. DNA for the CDR3: TGTGCCAGCAGTCGAACAGGAGCGGGCTACACCTTC.

A word on this clone: The CDR3 does not close with the conserved phenylalanine or tryptophan, likely indicating a read error. The chain employs TRBV5-1 and TRBJ1-6; 8 bases align to TRBD1. Germline CDR1 and CDR2: SGHRS and YFSETQ. CDR3 length: 14 amino acids. The trim removed 7 bases at V and 7 bases at J, leaving 7 bases unmatched. The CDR3 here is CASRPDRENSPLHV. The CDR3, as DNA: TGCGCCAGCCGTCCGGACAGGGAGAATTCACCCCTCCACGTT.

V is TRBV30 and J is TRBJ1-4, with a weak D call TRBD1 (6 bases). Per germline, CDR1 GTSNPN and CDR2 SVGIG (reference sequence). The CDR3 has 15 amino acids. Trimming took 3 bases from V and 0 from J, leaving 11 bases between them. CDR3 residues: CAWSPPGATNEKLFF. The CDR3 nucleotides read TGTGCCTGGAGCCCGCCAGGGGCAACTAATGAAAAACTGTTTTTT. Looking up the rest from reference TRBV30 and TRBJ1-4 gives the full variable domain: SQTIHQWPATLVQPVGSPLSLECTVEGTSNPNLYWYRQAAGRGLQLLFYSVGIGQISSEVPQNLSASRPQDRQFILSSKKLLLSDSGFYLCAWSPPGATNEKLFFGSGTQLSVL.

V gene TRBV6-5 combines with J gene TRBJ2-2; the D gene is possibly TRBD1 (6 bases). The CDR3 consists of 15 residues. The V gene's germline CDR1 is MNHEY and CDR2 SVGAGI. Trimming left V 6 bases short and J 4 bases short, with 15 bases between. CDR3 region: CASSHTTGATGELFF. The CDR3 bases are TGTGCCAGCAGCCACACGACAGGTGCCACCGGGGAGCTGTTTTTT.

V usage is TRBV5-1 and J usage is TRBJ2-3; TRBD1 aligns across 9 bases. The CDR3 is 14 amino acids. Germline V CDR1 and CDR2: SGHRS, YFSETQ. V lost 7 bases and J lost 1; bases outside the gene matches: 4. The CDR3 is CASRDRVGTDTQYF. The CDR3 region has the DNA TGCGCCAGCCGGGACAGGGTTGGCACAGATACGCAGTATTTT.

The rearrangement uses TRBV6-1 and TRBJ1-1; possible D gene TRBD1, 6 bases. V lost 2 bases to trimming and J lost 1 base, with 14 bases between them. Germline-derived CDR1 and CDR2 are MNHNS and SASEGT. This CDR3 comprises 16 residues. The CDR3 bases are TGTGCCAGCAGTGAAATAGGGGGGAGGGCGAACACTGAAGCTTTCTTT. It is translated as CASSEIGGRANTEAFF.

V is TRBV7-7 and J is TRBJ2-1, with D possibly being TRBD2 (6 bases). Germline values: CDR1 SSHAT, CDR2 FNYEAQ (reference sequence). V lost 11 bases, J lost 0 bases, and 14 bases lay in between. This CDR3 is 14 amino acids long. CDR3 residues: CAVERRGSYNEQFF. CDR3 bases: TGTGCCGTGGAGAGGAGGGGCTCCTACAATGAGCAGTTCTTC.

There are a few counts of this clone. The V and J genes are TRBV6-4 and TRBJ1-5; D may be TRBD1 (5 bases). CDR3 length equals 13 residues. Germline CDR1 MRHNA, CDR2 SNTAGT. V was pared by 6 bases and J by 5 bases, with 11 bases between. The CDR3 bases are TGTGCCAGCAGCTACCTAGGGGATCAGCCCCAGCATTTT. Translating it yields CASSYLGDQPQHF.

J is TRBJ2-5 and V is TRBV5-6, with D perhaps TRBD1 (5 bases). Trimming took 1 base from V and 5 from J, leaving 12 bases between them. This CDR3 region has 14 residues. Germline V CDR1 and CDR2: SGHDT, YYEEEE. CDR3 sequence: CASSLFGQRETQYF. The DNA of the CDR3 is TGTGCCAGCAGCTTGTTTGGACAAAGGGAGACCCAGTACTTC.

V is TRBV5-8 and J is TRBJ1-1; D ambiguous. Trimming took 4 bases from V and 7 from J, leaving 5 bases between them. Looked up from germline, CDR1 is SGHTS and CDR2 is YDEGEE. There are 10 residues in the CDR3. The DNA for the CDR3 is TGTGCCAGCAGCACATATGAAGCTTTCTTT. It codes for CASSTYEAFF.

The chain employs TRBV10-3 and TRBJ2-1; 7 bases are shared with TRBD1. The CDR3 has 17 residues. The J segment lost 3 bases and the V segment lost 0 bases, leaving 8 bases of the junction unmatched. The germline V gene has CDR1 ENHRY and CDR2 SYGVKD. The CDR3 region is CAISESVTGNFYNEQFF. The CDR3 DNA is TGTGCCATCAGTGAGTCGGTGACAGGGAATTTCTACAATGAGCAGTTCTTC.